This entry concerns a single T cell receptor beta chain. V shed 4 bases and J shed 2 bases, with 13 bases lying between them. The V gene's germline CDR1 is SEHNR and CDR2 FQNEAQ (reference sequence). The CDR3 has 15 residues. This sample stems from a study of blood T cell repertoires in COVID-19. Study context: Sites across the United States, Italy and Spain contributed samples from acute and convalescent COVID-19. PBMCs, B-cell-depleted T cells, or T cells were the source of the cDNA or gDNA that made up the material.

Across over 20 US areas, participants ranged in age from 18 to 89 years. Original processing methods: Reference gene primers were amplified, and this amplification served to estimate nucleated cell counts. Here immunoSEQ multiplex PCR was the method, and the copy in TCRdb shows in-frame clones only, minus some. V and J calls and clone size are those listed in that table; D and trimming were worked out from the DNA. The data contain 350,000 to 450,000 clones, about 90% of them singletons. The TCR originated in a man in his forties in a cohort exposed to, infected with or recovered from COVID-19 (not recorded which). This rearrangement joins TRBV7-9 to TRBJ2-3; D is perhaps TRBD1 (6 bases). The specimen was PBMCs or T cells enriched from blood (not recorded which). The CDR3 region is CASSSGDGYTDTQYF. The CDR3 bases are TGTGCCAGCAGCTCAGGGGACGGATACACAGATACGCAGTATTTT. The complete variable domain, with remaining parts taken from reference TRBV7-9 and TRBJ2-3, reads DTGVSQNPRHKITKRGQNVTFRCDPISEHNRLYWYRQTLGQGPEFLTYFQNEAQLEKSRLLSDRFSAERPKGSFSTLEIQRTEQGDSAMYLCASSSGDGYTDTQYFGPGTRLTVL.